This entry is about one T cell receptor (beta chain). This sequence may be a read error, since a much larger clone differs from it by one base. TCRdb processed the PCR reads anew with MiXCR; each CDR3 protein has one entry. The sample includes approximately 54,000 distinct CDR3 sequences, around 25% of them seen just once. Germline-derived CDR1 and CDR2 are MNHEY and SMNVEV (reference sequence). V lost 6 bases to trimming and J lost 5 bases; unmatched junction nucleotides: 5. The CDR3 has 14 amino acids. The data were obtained in a study of molecular identifiers for immune sequencing clone quantification. Study in general: Five aliquots were made in replicates from the RNA of 20,000 or 100,000 naive CD8 cells, and four were sequenced.

Material: naive CD8+ T cells from blood, with Jurkat cell RNA spiked in. Subset meaning: FACS-sorted CD8+CD4-CCR7+CD45RA+ naive T cells. This sequence was found in a human donor in good health. Some libraries in this study had Jurkat cell RNA spiked in. The chain has TRBV27 and TRBJ2-7; 12 bases line up with TRBD2. This CDR3 reads CASRFWTSGDEQYF. CDR3 DNA sequence: TGTGCCAGCAGATTCTGGACTAGCGGGGACGAGCAGTACTTC.